This TCR beta chain came from a study of molecular identifiers for immune sequencing clone quantification. Study-level information: Four of five RNA aliquots from approximately 20,000 or 100,000 naive CD8 T cells were sequenced. Study outcomes and limitations: Clone sizes that are highly expanded could be underestimated when identical TCR molecules share a barcode.

Germline CDR1 MNHEY, CDR2 SVGEGT. Trimming at V came to 6 bases and at J to 0 bases, leaving 6 bases not matched to a gene. The CDR3 extends over 15 amino acids. This clonotype was detected only a few times. Its antigen is as yet unknown. Listed TCR primers and previously described methods were used for bulk TCR libraries. TCRdb redid the calling of the PCR reads with MiXCR, one entry per CDR3 protein. The table has about 320,000 distinct CDR3 sequences, roughly a quarter seen once; the top ten hold about 0.74%. J is TRBJ2-3 and V is TRBV6-2 or TRBV6-3; 7 positions match TRBD1. The sequence derives from a human donor in good health. Some libraries in this study had Jurkat cell RNA spiked in. The sample consisted of naive CD8+ T cells from blood, with Jurkat cell RNA spiked in. Subset in this sample: FACS-sorted CD8+CD4-CCR7+CD45RA+ naive T cells. The CDR3 loop reads CASSPGQTSTDTQYF. DNA of the CDR3: TGTGCCAGCAGCCCGGGACAGACTAGCACAGATACGCAGTATTTT.